The 10 T cell receptor beta chains below were found in one sample sequenced in a study of molecular identifiers for immune sequencing clone quantification (dated 2018 in TCRdb). The library was made by PCR. Sequencer: NextSeq 500. TCRdb itself trimmed the public reads at Q25 with fastp, ran MiXCR and retained productive beta chains. Identical CDR3 proteins give one entry, which carries the most common genes and DNA. Recorded for this sample are over 300,000 distinct CDR3 sequences; roughly a quarter of them occurred a single time. Jointly, the top ten make up about 0.74% of the sample. Sequencing was performed on naive CD8+ T cells from blood, with Jurkat cell RNA spiked in. This sample's cell subset or site label indicates: FACS-sorted CD8+CD4-CCR7+CD45RA+ naive T cells. Every receptor here comes from a human donor in good health. Some libraries in this study had Jurkat cell RNA spiked in.

In the case of this clonotype: The junction does not match germline at one end; this may be a read error. The J gene is TRBJ2-7, the V gene TRBV7-2; no definite D call. Germline V gene sequence: CDR1 SGHTA, CDR2 FQGNSA. The CDR3 runs to 14 residues. This chain's CDR3 is CVSSPFGQSYEQYF. The CDR3 region has the DNA TGTGTCAGCAGCCCGTTCGGGCAGTCCTACGAGCAGTACTTC. The whole variable domain, remainder taken from reference TRBV7-2 and TRBJ2-7, is GAGVSQSPSNKVTEKGKDVELRCDPISGHTALYWYRQSLGQGLEFLIYFQGNSAPDKSGLPSDRFSAERTGGSVSTLTIQRTQQEDSAVYLCVSSPFGQSYEQYFGPGTRLTVT.

This clonotype was seen at least ten times. The chain combines TRBV6-2 or TRBV6-3 with TRBJ2-5, with D uncertain. The CDR3 is 12 residues long. The V and J ends lost 0 bases and 1 base respectively, with 0 bases between them. Germline CDR1 reads MNHEY; CDR2 reads SVGEGT. The CDR3 DNA is TGTGCCAGCAGTTACTCCCAAGAGACCCAGTACTTC. As protein: CASSYSQETQYF.

This clonotype was observed at least ten times. The chain has TRBV7-2 and TRBJ2-7, with D uncertain. The CDR3 is 13 amino acids. Trimming pared 8 bases from V and 4 bases from J, leaving 15 bases between. CDR1 is SGHTA and CDR2 is FQGNSA in the germline V gene. CDR3 sequence reads: CASGLGPDYEQYF. CDR3 coding DNA: TGTGCCAGCGGGCTGGGTCCGGATTACGAGCAGTACTTC.

In its sample, this clonotype was seen many times. V is TRBV7-6 and J is TRBJ2-5; maybe TRBD2 (5 bases). V lost 3 bases, J lost 3 bases, and 17 bases lay in between. Germline assignment: CDR1 SGHVS and CDR2 FNYEAQ. This CDR3 contains 16 residues. The CDR3 region has the DNA TGTGCCAGCAGCTTCACAATACAACGGGATAAAGAGACCCAGTACTTC. Translated: CASSFTIQRDKETQYF.

In this sample, this clonotype turned up many times. The V call is TRBV19, the J call TRBJ2-7; 9 bases agree with TRBD1. After removal of 4 bases from V and 3 bases from J, the junction contained 7 bases not matched to a gene. This CDR3 region has 15 residues. The germline V gene has CDR1 LNHDA and CDR2 SQIVND (reference sequence). CDR3 nucleotides: TGTGCCAGTAGTACCGGGACAGGGTATGTCTACGAGCAGTACTTC. Translated: CASSTGTGYVYEQYF.

Comments on this clonotype: A much larger clone sits a single nucleotide away, making a read error possible. This chain connects TRBV20-1 to TRBJ2-7; D ambiguous. The CDR3 extends over 12 amino acids. Trimming stripped 7 bases from V and 4 bases from J, with 14 bases between. Germline CDR1 DFQATT, CDR2 SNEGSKA (reference sequence). CDR3 sequence (DNA): TGCAGTGGTAGGGTAGCCTCGTACGAGCAGTACTTC. The encoded protein is CSGRVASYEQYF.

The gene calls are TRBV29-1 and TRBJ2-7; D might be TRBD2 (5 bases). Trimming stripped 7 bases from V and 3 bases from J, with 13 bases between. The CDR3 length is 12 residues. Looked up from germline, CDR1 is SQVTM and CDR2 is ANQGSEA. The chain's CDR3 is CSEVRGNYEQYF. CDR3 nucleotides: TGCAGCGAAGTCAGAGGGAACTACGAGCAGTACTTC.

The chain is built from TRBV27 and TRBJ1-5; the D is unclear. Trimming removed 0 bases at V and 5 bases at J, with 8 bases between. Germline-derived CDR1 and CDR2 are MNHEY and SMNVEV (reference sequence). The CDR3 has 14 amino acids. The CDR3 DNA reads TGTGCCAGCAGTTTATCGCCATCGTATCAGCCCCAGCATTTT. It specifies CASSLSPSYQPQHF.

The sample holds many counts of this clonotype. Here the CDR3 DNA reads TGTGCCAGCAGTTACTCGTCAGAGAACGAGCAGTACTTC. This sequence encodes CASSYSSENEQYF. The V gene is TRBV6-6, the J gene TRBJ2-7, with D hard to call. This CDR3 has 13 residues. Deletions cut 0 bases from V and 5 bases from J, with 8 bases between. Germline V gene data show CDR1 as MNHNY and CDR2 as SVGAGI (reference sequence).

This clonotype has ten or more counts. J is TRBJ2-7 and V is TRBV15, with a possible D match to TRBD2 (5 bases). CDR3 size: 14 residues. The germline CDR1 and CDR2 sequences are LNHNV and YYDKDF (reference sequence). Trimming stripped 0 bases from V and 5 bases from J, with 11 bases between. CDR3 DNA sequence: TGTGCCACCAGCAGAGAGGAGGACGGGAACGAGCAGTACTTC. This gives the protein CATSREEDGNEQYF.